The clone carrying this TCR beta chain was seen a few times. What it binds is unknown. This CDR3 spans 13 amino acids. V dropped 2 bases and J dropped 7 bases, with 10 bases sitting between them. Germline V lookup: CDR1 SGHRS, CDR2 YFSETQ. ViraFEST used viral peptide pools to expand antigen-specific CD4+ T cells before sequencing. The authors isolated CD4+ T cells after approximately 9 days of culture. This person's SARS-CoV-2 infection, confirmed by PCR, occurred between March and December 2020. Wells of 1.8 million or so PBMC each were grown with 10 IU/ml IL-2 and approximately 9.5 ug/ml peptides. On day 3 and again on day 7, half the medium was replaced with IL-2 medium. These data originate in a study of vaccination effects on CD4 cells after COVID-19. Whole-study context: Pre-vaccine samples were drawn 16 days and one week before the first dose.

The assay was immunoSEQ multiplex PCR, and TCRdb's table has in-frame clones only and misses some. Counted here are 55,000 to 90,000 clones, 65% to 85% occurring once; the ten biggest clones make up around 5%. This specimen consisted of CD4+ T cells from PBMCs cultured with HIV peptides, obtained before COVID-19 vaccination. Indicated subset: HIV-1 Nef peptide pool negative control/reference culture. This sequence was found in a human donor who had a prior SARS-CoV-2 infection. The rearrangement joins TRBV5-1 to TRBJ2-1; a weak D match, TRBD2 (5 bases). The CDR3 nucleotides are TGCGCCAGCAGCTTTCCAAGCGGAAATGAGCAGTTCTTC. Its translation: CASSFPSGNEQFF. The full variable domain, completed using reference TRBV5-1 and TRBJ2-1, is KAGVTQTPRYLIKTRGQQVTLSCSPISGHRSVSWYQQTPGQGLQFLFEYFSETQRNKGNFPGRFSGRQFSNSRSEMNVSTLELGDSALYLCASSFPSGNEQFFGPGTRLTVL.